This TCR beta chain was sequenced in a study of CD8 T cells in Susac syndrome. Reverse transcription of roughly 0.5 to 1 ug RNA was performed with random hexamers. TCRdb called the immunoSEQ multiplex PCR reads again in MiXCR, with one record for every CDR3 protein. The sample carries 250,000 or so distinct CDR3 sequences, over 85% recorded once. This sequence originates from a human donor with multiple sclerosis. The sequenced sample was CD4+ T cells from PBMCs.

CDR3 loop: CASTLGQLNQPQHF. The CDR3 DNA is TGTGCCAGCACCTTAGGACAGTTGAATCAGCCCCAGCATTTT. The genes are TRBV28 and TRBJ1-5, with a possible D match to TRBD1 (6 bases). The V end lost 7 bases, the J end lost 4 bases, and 14 bases lay between the germline ends. The CDR3 is 14 amino acids. Germline CDR1 is MDHEN and CDR2 is SYDVKM.